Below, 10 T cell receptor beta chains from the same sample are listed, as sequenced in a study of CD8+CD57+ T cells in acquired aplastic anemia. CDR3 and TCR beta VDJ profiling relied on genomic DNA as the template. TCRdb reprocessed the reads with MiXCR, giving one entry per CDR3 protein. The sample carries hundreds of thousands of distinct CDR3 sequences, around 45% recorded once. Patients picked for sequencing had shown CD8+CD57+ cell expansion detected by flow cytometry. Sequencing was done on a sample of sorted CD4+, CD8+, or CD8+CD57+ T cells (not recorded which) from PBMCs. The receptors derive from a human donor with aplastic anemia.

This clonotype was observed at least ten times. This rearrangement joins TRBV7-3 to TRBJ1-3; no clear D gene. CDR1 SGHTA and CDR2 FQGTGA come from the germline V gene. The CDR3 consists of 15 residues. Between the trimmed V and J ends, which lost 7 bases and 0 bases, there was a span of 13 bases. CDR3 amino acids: CASTIDGNSGNTIYF. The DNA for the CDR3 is TGTGCCAGCACCATCGACGGAAACTCTGGAAACACCATATATTTT.

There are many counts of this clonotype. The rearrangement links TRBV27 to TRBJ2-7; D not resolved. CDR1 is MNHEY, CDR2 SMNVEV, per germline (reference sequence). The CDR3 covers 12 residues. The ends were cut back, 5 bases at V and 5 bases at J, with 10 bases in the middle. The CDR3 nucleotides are TGTGCCAGCAGTCGTGGGTTAGACGAGCAGTACTTC. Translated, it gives CASSRGLDEQYF.

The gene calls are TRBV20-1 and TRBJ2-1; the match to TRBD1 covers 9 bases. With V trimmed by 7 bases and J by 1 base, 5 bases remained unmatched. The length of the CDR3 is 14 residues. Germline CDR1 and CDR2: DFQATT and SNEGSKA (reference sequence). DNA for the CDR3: TGCAGTGTGACCGGGACAGGGTCCTACAATGAGCAGTTCTTC. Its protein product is CSVTGTGSYNEQFF.

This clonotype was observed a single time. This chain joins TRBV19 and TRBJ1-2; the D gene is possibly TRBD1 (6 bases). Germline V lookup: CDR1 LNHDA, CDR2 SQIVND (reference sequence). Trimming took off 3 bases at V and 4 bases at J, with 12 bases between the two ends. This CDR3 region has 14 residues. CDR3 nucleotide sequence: TGTGCCAGTAGTATCCCGGGGGGGGCCTATGGCTACACCTTC. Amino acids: CASSIPGGAYGYTF. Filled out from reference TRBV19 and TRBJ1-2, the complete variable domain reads DGGITQSPKYLFRKEGQNVTLSCEQNLNHDAMYWYRQDPGQGLRLIYYSQIVNDFQKGDIAEGYSVSREKKESFPLTVTSAQKNPTAFYLCASSIPGGAYGYTFGSGTRLTVV.

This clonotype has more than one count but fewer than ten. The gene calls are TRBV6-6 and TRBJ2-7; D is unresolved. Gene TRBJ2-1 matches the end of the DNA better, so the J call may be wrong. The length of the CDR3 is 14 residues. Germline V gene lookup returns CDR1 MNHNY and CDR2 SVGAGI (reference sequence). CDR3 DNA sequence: TGTGCCAGCTGTGGAAGGCCCGGTGCCAATGAGCAGTTCTTC. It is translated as CASCGRPGANEQFF.

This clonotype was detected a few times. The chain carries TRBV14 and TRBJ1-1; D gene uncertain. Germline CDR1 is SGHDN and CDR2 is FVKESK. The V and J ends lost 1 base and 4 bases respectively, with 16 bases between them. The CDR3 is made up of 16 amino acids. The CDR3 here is CASSQGLAEGGTEAFF. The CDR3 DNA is TGTGCCAGCAGCCAAGGACTAGCGGAGGGAGGCACTGAAGCTTTCTTT.

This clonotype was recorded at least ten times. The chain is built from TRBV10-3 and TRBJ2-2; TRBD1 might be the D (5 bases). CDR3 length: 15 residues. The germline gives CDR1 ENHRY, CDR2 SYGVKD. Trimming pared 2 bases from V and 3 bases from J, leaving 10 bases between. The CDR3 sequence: CAISEAGSYTGELFF. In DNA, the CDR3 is TGTGCCATCAGTGAGGCAGGGTCGTACACCGGGGAGCTGTTTTTT.

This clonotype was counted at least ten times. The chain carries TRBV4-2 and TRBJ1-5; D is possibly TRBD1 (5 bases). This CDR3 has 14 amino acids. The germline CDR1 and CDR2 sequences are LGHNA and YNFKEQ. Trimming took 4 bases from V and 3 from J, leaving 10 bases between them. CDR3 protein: CASSLEGDNQPQHF. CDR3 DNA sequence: TGTGCCAGCAGCCTGGAAGGGGACAATCAGCCCCAGCATTTT.

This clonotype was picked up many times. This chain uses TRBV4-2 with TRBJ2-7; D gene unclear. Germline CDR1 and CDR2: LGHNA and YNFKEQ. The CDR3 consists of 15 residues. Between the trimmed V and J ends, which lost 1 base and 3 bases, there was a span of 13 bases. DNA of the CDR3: TGTGCCAGCAGCCAAGGGCCAGGACGACTCTACGAGCAGTACTTC. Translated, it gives CASSQGPGRLYEQYF.

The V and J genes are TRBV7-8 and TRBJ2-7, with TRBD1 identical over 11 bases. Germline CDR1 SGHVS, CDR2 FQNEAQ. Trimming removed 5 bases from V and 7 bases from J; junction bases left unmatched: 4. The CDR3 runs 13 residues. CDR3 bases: TGTGCCAGCAGCACGGGGACAGGGGGTGAGCAGTACTTC. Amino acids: CASSTGTGGEQYF.